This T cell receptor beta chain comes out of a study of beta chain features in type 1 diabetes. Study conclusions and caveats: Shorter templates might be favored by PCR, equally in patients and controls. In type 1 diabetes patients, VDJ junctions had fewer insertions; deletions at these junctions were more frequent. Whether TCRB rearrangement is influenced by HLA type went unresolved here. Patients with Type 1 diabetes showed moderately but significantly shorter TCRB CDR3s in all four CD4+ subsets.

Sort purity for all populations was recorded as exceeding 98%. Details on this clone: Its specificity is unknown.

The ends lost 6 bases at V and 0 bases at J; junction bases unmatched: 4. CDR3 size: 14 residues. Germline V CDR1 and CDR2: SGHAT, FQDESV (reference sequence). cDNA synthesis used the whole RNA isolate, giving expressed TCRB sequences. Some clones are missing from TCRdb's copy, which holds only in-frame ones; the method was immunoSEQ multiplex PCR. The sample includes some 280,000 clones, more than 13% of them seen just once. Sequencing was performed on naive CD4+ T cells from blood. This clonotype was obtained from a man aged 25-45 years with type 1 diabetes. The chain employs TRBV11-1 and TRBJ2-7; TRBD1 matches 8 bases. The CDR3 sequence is CASRARGLSYEQYF. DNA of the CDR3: TGTGCCAGCAGAGCCAGGGGGCTCTCCTACGAGCAGTACTTC.